Listed here are 8 T cell receptor beta chains from one sample, sequenced in a study of blood T cell repertoires in COVID-19. The assay was immunoSEQ multiplex PCR, and TCRdb's table has in-frame clones only and misses some. The data show under 200,000 clones, approximately 90% seen once. The sequenced sample consisted of peripheral blood. The source of these receptors is a man in his late teens or twenties with active or convalescent COVID-19.

This clone appeared a few times. The chain employs TRBV14 and TRBJ1-4; no clear D. V lost 1 base, J lost 4 bases, and 10 bases lay in between. Germline V gene data show CDR1 as SGHDN and CDR2 as FVKESK. The CDR3 contains 15 residues. The DNA of the CDR3 is TGTGCCAGCAGCCAAGTGGCAGGTAGTAATGAAAAACTGTTTTTT. Its translation: CASSQVAGSNEKLFF.

The CDR3 loop reads CASSYSFGETSSGNTIYF. DNA of the CDR3: TGTGCCAGCAGTTATTCCTTCGGGGAGACTAGTTCTGGAAACACCATATATTTT. The rearrangement joins TRBV28 to TRBJ1-3; D is ambiguous. The CDR3 is 18 residues long. The V gene lost 4 bases and the J gene lost 1 base, with 20 bases spanning the gap. Germline CDR1 reads MDHEN; CDR2 reads SYDVKM.

The chain employs TRBV27 and TRBJ2-2; D ambiguous. The V and J ends lost 6 bases and 0 bases respectively, with 8 bases between them. The CDR3 consists of 14 residues. Germline assignment: CDR1 MNHEY and CDR2 SMNVEV (reference sequence). Written as DNA, the CDR3 is TGTGCCAGCAGGACACAACCGAACACCGGGGAGCTGTTTTTT. Its protein product is CASRTQPNTGELFF.

The gene calls are TRBV5-1 and TRBJ1-1; D is possibly TRBD1 (5 bases). Germline assignment: CDR1 SGHRS and CDR2 YFSETQ. Trimming took 2 bases from V and 1 from J, leaving 9 bases between them. The CDR3 runs to 14 residues. CDR3 DNA: TGCGCCAGCAGCTTCCAGGGTGGGAACACTGAAGCTTTCTTT. As protein: CASSFQGGNTEAFF.

This chain links TRBV7-9 with TRBJ1-4, with D possibly TRBD1 on 5 matching bases. Germline V gives CDR1 SEHNR, CDR2 FQNEAQ (reference sequence). CDR3 size: 14 residues. V shed 3 bases and J shed 3 bases, with 8 bases lying between them. CDR3 coding DNA: TGTGCCAGCAGCTTTCAGGGCCCTAATGAAAAACTGTTTTTT. The encoded protein is CASSFQGPNEKLFF.

The chain employs TRBV7-2 and TRBJ1-5; D is undetermined. CDR3 length: 13 residues. Germline assignment: CDR1 SGHTA and CDR2 FQGNSA. Trimming cost V 3 bases and J 4 bases, with 7 bases left between them. For the CDR3, the DNA is TGTGCCAGCAGCTTTGGCACGAATCAGCCCCAGCATTTT. Translated, it gives CASSFGTNQPQHF. Looking up the rest from reference TRBV7-2 and TRBJ1-5 gives the full variable domain: GAGVSQSPSNKVTEKGKDVELRCDPISGHTALYWYRQSLGQGLEFLIYFQGNSAPDKSGLPSDRFSAERTGGSVSTLTIQRTQQEDSAVYLCASSFGTNQPQHFGDGTRLSIL.

The chain is built from TRBV27 and TRBJ1-1, with 8 bases that match TRBD1. CDR3 length equals 17 residues. V shed 2 bases and J 5 bases; nucleotides not matched to a gene: 13. Germline CDR1 MNHEY, CDR2 SMNVEV (reference sequence). In nucleotides, the CDR3 is TGTGCCAGCAGTTTAAGTATCCCCAGGGGGCTGGAGACTGAAGCTTTCTTT. This translates into CASSLSIPRGLETEAFF.

The rearrangement links TRBV7-6 to TRBJ2-7; TRBD1 matches at 8 bases. The V gene's germline CDR1 is SGHVS and CDR2 FNYEAQ. The CDR3 is 14 residues long. Losses at the gene ends were 5 bases for V and 5 bases for J; bases not matched to a gene: 8. In DNA, the CDR3 is TGTGCCAGCAGCCCAGGGGGCGACCCCCACGAGCAGTACGTC. Its protein product is CASSPGGDPHEQYV.